This T cell receptor beta chain stems from a study of blood T cell repertoires in COVID-19. In the study overall: The United States, Italy and Spain were the sources of the acute and convalescent COVID-19 samples. In each case, the material was cDNA or gDNA derived from T cells, B-cell-depleted T cells, or PBMCs.

Original handling: Cell counts per sample came from amplifying reference gene primers. Here immunoSEQ multiplex PCR was the method, and the copy in TCRdb shows in-frame clones only, minus some. For V, J and clone size, that table is used; D and trimming come from the DNA. The sample shows around 160,000 clones, around four fifths of them seen only once. Trimming removed 6 bases at V and 5 bases at J, with 8 bases between. In germline, CDR1 is MNHEY, CDR2 SVGAGI. This CDR3 contains 11 residues. The receptor comes from a human donor in a cohort sampled during active COVID-19. The sample was peripheral blood. The chain carries TRBV6-5 and TRBJ2-7; no definite D call. CDR3 in amino acids: CASRTRNEQYF. CDR3 DNA: TGTGCCAGCAGGACTCGAAACGAGCAGTACTTC.